This T cell receptor (beta chain) was documented in a study of blood T cell repertoires in COVID-19. Per the study methods: Scientists estimated how many nucleated cells there were by amplifying reference gene primers. Method: immunoSEQ multiplex PCR; TCRdb's copy keeps in-frame clones and lacks some. From that table come the V and J calls and clone size; the DNA was used to work out D and trimming. Of about 150,000 clones listed, around four fifths are singletons. Participant-reported clinical history was the basis for cohort assignment. Each recovered donor of Cohort 3 presented with two negative PCRs, clearance, or symptom resolution. The source material was PBMCs or T cells enriched from blood (not recorded which). This receptor was taken from a woman in her forties who had recovered from COVID-19.

This CDR3 is CASSPGWGQGRNSPLHF. In DNA, the CDR3 is TGCGCCAGCAGCCCAGGGTGGGGACAGGGCCGTAATTCACCCCTCCACTTT. The chain uses TRBV5-1 and TRBJ1-6; TRBD1 matches 9 bases. The CDR3 runs 17 residues. The trim removed 4 bases at V and 6 bases at J, leaving 11 bases unmatched. Germline-derived CDR1 and CDR2 are SGHRS and YFSETQ. Complete variable domain (other parts from reference TRBV5-1 and TRBJ1-6): KAGVTQTPRYLIKTRGQQVTLSCSPISGHRSVSWYQQTPGQGLQFLFEYFSETQRNKGNFPGRFSGRQFSNSRSEMNVSTLELGDSALYLCASSPGWGQGRNSPLHFGNGTRLTVT.